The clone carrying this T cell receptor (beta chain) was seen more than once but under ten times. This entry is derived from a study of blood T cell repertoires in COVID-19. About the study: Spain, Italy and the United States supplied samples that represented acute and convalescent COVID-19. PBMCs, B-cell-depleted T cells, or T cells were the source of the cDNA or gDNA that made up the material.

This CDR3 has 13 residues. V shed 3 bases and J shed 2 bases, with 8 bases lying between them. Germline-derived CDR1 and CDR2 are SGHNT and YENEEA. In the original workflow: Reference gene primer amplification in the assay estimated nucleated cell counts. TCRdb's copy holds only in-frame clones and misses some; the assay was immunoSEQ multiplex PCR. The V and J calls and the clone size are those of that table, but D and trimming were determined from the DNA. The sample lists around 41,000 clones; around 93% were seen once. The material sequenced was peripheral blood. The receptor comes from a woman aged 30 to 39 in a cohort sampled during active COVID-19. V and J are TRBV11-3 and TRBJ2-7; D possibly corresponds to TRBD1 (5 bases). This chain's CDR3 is CASSLPGTYEQYF. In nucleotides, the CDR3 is TGTGCCAGCAGCTTGCCAGGGACCTACGAGCAGTACTTC.